The present TCR beta chain was sequenced within a study of cytomegalovirus exposure and HLA in healthy donors. Study results and limitations: It was likely that a cluster of highly shared sequence variants was a sequencing artifact. Later on, an analysis found that several of the most significant clusters appeared to be linked to common viral pathogens, which included parvovirus B19. Cytomegalovirus association was assigned to 170 or so TCR beta chains.

V lost 5 bases, J lost 2 bases, and 10 bases lay in between. This CDR3 comprises 14 residues. Germline assignment: CDR1 MNHNY and CDR2 SVGAGI (reference sequence). It was with 60 Vbeta and 13 Jbeta primers that the PCR ran. Sequencing was performed with immunoSEQ multiplex PCR; in TCRdb, only in-frame clones are kept and a portion is missing. In the table there are 140,000 to 150,000 clones, 76% of which are singletons. As for this clone: What it binds is unknown.

The chain carries TRBV6-6 and TRBJ1-5, with a tentative D call TRBD1 (6 bases). The receptor's source is a woman aged 40 to 50 in good health and CMV-seronegative. Specimen: PBMCs. CDR3 nucleotide sequence: TGTGCCAGCAGTCCCCACAGGGGCAATCAGCCCCAGCATTTT. This codes for CASSPHRGNQPQHF.